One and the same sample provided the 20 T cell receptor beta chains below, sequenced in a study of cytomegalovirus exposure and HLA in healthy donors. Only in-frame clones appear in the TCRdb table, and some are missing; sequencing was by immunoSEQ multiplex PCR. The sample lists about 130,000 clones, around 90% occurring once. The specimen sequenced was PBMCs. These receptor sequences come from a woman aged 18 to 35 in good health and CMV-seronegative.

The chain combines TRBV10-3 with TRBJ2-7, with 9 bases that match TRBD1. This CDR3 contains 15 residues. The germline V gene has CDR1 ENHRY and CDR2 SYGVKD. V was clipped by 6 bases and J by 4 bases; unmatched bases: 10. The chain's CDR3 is CAIRDPWTGDYEQYF. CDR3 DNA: TGTGCCATCAGAGACCCCTGGACAGGGGATTACGAGCAGTACTTC.

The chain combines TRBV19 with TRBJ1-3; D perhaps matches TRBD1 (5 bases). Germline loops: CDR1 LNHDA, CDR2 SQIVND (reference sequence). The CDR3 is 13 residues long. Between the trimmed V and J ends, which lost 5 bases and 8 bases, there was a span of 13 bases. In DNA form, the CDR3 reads TGTGCCAGTAGTCCGGGGCGGGGTTACACCATATATTTT. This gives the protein CASSPGRGYTIYF.

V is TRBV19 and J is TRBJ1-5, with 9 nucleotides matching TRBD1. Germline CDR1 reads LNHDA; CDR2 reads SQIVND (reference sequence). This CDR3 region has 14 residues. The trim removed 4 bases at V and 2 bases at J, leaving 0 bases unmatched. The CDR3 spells CASSRDRGNQPQHF. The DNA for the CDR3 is TGTGCCAGTAGTAGGGACAGGGGCAATCAGCCCCAGCATTTT.

CDR3 sequence reads: CASSLAGGVNEQFF. The CDR3, as DNA: TGTGCCAGCAGCTTAGCGGGAGGGGTCAATGAGCAGTTCTTC. The chain couples TRBV7-2 to TRBJ2-1; the match to TRBD2 covers 7 bases. The CDR3 loop spans 14 amino acids. J was trimmed by 6 bases and V by 0 bases; bases with no gene match: 2. Germline values: CDR1 SGHTA, CDR2 FQGNSA.

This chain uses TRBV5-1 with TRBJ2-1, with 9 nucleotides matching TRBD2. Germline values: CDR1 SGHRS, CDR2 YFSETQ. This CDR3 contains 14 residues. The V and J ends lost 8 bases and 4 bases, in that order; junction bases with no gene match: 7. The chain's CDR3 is CASTGTSRYNEQFF. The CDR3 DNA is TGCGCCAGTACCGGGACTAGCAGATACAATGAGCAGTTCTTC. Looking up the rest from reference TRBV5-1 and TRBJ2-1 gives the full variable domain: KAGVTQTPRYLIKTRGQQVTLSCSPISGHRSVSWYQQTPGQGLQFLFEYFSETQRNKGNFPGRFSGRQFSNSRSEMNVSTLELGDSALYLCASTGTSRYNEQFFGPGTRLTVL.

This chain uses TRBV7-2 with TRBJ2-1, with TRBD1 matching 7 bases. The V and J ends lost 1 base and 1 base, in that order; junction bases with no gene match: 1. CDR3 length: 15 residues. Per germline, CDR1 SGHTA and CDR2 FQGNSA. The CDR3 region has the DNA TGTGCCAGCAGCTTAGAACAGGGGTCCTACAATGAGCAGTTCTTC. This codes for CASSLEQGSYNEQFF. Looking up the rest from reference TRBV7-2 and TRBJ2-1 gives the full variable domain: GAGVSQSPSNKVTEKGKDVELRCDPISGHTALYWYRQSLGQGLEFLIYFQGNSAPDKSGLPSDRFSAERTGGSVSTLTIQRTQQEDSAVYLCASSLEQGSYNEQFFGPGTRLTVL.

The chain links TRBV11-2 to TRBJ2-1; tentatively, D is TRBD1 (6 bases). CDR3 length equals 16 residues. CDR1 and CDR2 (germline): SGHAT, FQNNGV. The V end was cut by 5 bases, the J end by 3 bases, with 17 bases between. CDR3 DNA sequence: TGTGCCAGCAGCCAGGGGACCCTCGCCCGCTACAATGAGCAGTTCTTC. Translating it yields CASSQGTLARYNEQFF.

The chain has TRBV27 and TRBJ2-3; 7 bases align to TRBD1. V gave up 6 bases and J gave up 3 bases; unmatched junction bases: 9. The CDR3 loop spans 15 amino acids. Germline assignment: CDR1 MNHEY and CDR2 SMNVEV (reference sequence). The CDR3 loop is CASRPYRGGTDTQYF. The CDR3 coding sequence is TGTGCCAGCAGACCTTACAGGGGTGGAACAGATACGCAGTATTTT.

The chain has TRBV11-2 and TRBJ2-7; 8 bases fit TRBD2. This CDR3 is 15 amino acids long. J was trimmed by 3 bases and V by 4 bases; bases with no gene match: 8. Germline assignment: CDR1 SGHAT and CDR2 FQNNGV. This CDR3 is CASSYSSGLNYEQYF. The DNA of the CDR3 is TGTGCCAGCAGCTACTCTAGCGGGCTAAACTACGAGCAGTACTTC.

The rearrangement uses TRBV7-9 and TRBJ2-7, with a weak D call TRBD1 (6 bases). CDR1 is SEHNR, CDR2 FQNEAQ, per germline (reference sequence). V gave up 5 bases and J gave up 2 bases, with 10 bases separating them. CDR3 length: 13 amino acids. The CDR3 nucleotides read TGTGCCAGCAGCCACGGGACAACCTACGAGCAGTACTTC. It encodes CASSHGTTYEQYF.

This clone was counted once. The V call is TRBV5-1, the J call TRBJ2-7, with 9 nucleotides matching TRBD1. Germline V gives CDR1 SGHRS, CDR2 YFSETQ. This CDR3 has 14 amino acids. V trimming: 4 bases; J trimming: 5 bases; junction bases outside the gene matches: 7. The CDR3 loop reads CASSKTGGWDEQYF. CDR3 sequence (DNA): TGCGCCAGCAGCAAAACAGGGGGCTGGGACGAGCAGTACTTC.

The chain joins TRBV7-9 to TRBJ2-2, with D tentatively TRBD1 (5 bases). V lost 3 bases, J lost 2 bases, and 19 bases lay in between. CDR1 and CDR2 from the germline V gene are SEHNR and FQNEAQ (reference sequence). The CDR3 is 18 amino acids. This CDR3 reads CASSFPFRGRINTGELFF. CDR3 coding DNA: TGTGCCAGCAGCTTTCCGTTTAGGGGTAGAATTAACACCGGGGAGCTGTTTTTT.

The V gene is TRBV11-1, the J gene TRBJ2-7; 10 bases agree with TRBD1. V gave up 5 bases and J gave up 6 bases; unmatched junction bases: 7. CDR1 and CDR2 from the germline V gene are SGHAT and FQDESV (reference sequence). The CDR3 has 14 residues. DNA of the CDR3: TGTGCCAGCAGCCGGTCGGGACAGGGGTCCGAGCAGTACTTC. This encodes CASSRSGQGSEQYF.

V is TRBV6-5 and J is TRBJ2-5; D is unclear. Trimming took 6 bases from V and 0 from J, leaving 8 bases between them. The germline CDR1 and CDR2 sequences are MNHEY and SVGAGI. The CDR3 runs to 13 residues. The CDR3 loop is CASREHNQETQYF. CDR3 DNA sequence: TGTGCCAGCAGGGAGCACAACCAAGAGACCCAGTACTTC.

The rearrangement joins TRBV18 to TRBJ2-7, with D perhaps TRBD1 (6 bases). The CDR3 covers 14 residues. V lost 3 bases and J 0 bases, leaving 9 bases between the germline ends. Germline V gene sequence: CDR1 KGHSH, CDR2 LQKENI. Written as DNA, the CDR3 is TGTGCCAGCTCACCGGGGACAATCTCCTACGAGCAGTACTTC. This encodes CASSPGTISYEQYF.

CDR3 amino acids: CSVEAPGSATEAFF. The CDR3 coding sequence is TGCAGCGTTGAAGCCCCTGGTAGCGCCACTGAAGCTTTCTTT. J is TRBJ1-1 and V is TRBV29-1; D call uncertain. Germline loops: CDR1 SQVTM, CDR2 ANQGSEA. The CDR3 consists of 14 residues. The V end was cut by 1 base, the J end by 4 bases, with 13 bases between.

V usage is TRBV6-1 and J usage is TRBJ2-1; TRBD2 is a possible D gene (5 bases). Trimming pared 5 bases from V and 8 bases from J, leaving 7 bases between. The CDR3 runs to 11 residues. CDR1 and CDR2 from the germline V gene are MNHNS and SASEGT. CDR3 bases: TGTGCCAGCAGTAAGGGAGATGAGCAGTTCTTC. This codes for CASSKGDEQFF.

CDR3 DNA: TGTGCCACCAGCAGAGATATGACAGGAACTTATGGAAACACCATATATTTT. Its protein product is CATSRDMTGTYGNTIYF. The genes are TRBV15 and TRBJ1-3, with D maybe TRBD1 (6 bases). This CDR3 has 17 residues. Germline CDR1 and CDR2: LNHNV and YYDKDF (reference sequence). Deletions cut 0 bases from V and 3 bases from J, with 15 bases between.

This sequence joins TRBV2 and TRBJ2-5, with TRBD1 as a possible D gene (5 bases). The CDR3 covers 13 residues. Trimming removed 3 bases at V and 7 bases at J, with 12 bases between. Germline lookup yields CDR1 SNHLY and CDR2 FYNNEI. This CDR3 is CASSEGPLGTQYF. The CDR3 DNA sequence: TGTGCCAGCAGTGAGGGGCCGCTAGGGACCCAGTACTTC.

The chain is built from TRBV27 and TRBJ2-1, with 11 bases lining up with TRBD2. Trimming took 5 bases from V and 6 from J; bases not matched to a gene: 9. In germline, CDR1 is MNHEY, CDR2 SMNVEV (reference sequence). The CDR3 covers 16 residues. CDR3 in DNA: TGTGCCAGCAGTCTCACCACTAGCGGGAGTATCAATGAGCAGTTCTTC. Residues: CASSLTTSGSINEQFF.